The 14 T cell receptor beta chains given below trace back to one sample, sequenced in a study of cytomegalovirus exposure and HLA in healthy donors. Repertoires were generated with immunoSEQ multiplex PCR, while TCRdb's copy carries only in-frame clones and drops some. The sample shows about 190,000 clones, approximately 80% of them seen only once. The sample taken for sequencing was PBMCs. The receptors were sampled from a man younger than 30 in good health and CMV-seropositive.

This clone was counted a single time. V usage is TRBV29-1 and J usage is TRBJ2-7; 9 bases fit TRBD1. The CDR3 length is 14 residues. Germline CDR1 is SQVTM and CDR2 is ANQGSEA. Trimming cost V 4 bases and J 2 bases; bases outside gene matches: 6. CDR3 sequence reads: CSVGLGQGAYEQYF. The DNA of the CDR3 is TGCAGCGTTGGTCTGGGACAGGGCGCCTACGAGCAGTACTTC.

The chain employs TRBV14 and TRBJ2-3, with no clear D. Germline V gives CDR1 SGHDN, CDR2 FVKESK. The CDR3 is made up of 15 amino acids. The germline V and J ends were trimmed by 4 bases and 6 bases, with 17 bases remaining between them. The CDR3, as DNA: TGTGCCAGCAGCCTGACTGTCAACATGAGGGATACGCAGTATTTT. As protein: CASSLTVNMRDTQYF.

J is TRBJ1-5 and V is TRBV19; 7 bases are shared with TRBD1. V shed 8 bases and J 12 bases; nucleotides not matched to a gene: 7. Looked up from germline, CDR1 is LNHDA and CDR2 is SQIVND (reference sequence). The CDR3 contains 11 residues. CDR3 protein: CASEGTVGQHF. CDR3 sequence (DNA): TGTGCCAGTGAAGGGACAGTCGGCCAGCATTTT.

The V gene is TRBV10-3, the J gene TRBJ2-7; the D is unclear. Trimming removed 2 bases at V and 5 bases at J, with 19 bases between. Germline lookup yields CDR1 ENHRY and CDR2 SYGVKD. This CDR3 contains 16 residues. The CDR3 here is CAISEPTARRIHEQYF. DNA of the CDR3: TGTGCCATCAGTGAGCCCACAGCCAGACGGATCCACGAGCAGTACTTC.

This clone appeared once. The J gene is TRBJ2-7, the V gene TRBV21-1; the table names TRBD1, a call not compared with the DNA. TRBV21-1 is listed as a pseudogene. This CDR3 is built from 13 residues. The CDR3 is CASPGQLTYEQYF. The CDR3 DNA reads TGTGCCAGTCCGGGACAGCTCACCTACGAGCAGTACTTC.

This clone was observed a few times. This rearrangement joins TRBV4-3 to TRBJ2-1; maybe TRBD1 (6 bases). Germline V gene lookup returns CDR1 LGHNA and CDR2 YSLEER. Trimming left V 0 bases short and J 12 bases short, with 12 bases between. The CDR3 spans 13 residues. Written as DNA, the CDR3 is TGCGCCAGCAGCCAAGATTCAGGGGAAGGGCAGTTCTTC. Translation: CASSQDSGEGQFF.

The chain's CDR3 is CASRQKPGQGFSRWNTIYF. CDR3 in DNA: TGTGCCAGCAGACAGAAACCGGGACAGGGTTTTTCTCGGTGGAACACCATATATTTT. This chain connects TRBV6-9 to TRBJ1-3; TRBD1 matches 9 bases. The CDR3 is 19 amino acids. The germline CDR1 and CDR2 sequences are MNHGY and SVAAGI. Trimming removed 6 bases from V and 7 bases from J; junction bases left unmatched: 22.

This chain uses TRBV7-8 with TRBJ2-6, with 12 bases that match TRBD1. This CDR3 is built from 19 residues. Trimming cost V 4 bases and J 3 bases; bases outside gene matches: 10. CDR1 and CDR2 from the germline V gene are SGHVS and FQNEAQ. CDR3 in amino acids: CASSSQRDRGRIGANVLTF. CDR3 nucleotide sequence: TGTGCCAGCAGCTCCCAAAGGGACAGGGGGCGGATTGGGGCCAACGTCCTGACTTTC.

This sequence joins TRBV30 and TRBJ2-1; 9 bases line up with TRBD2. The germline V gene has CDR1 GTSNPN and CDR2 SVGIG (reference sequence). After removal of 4 bases from V and 5 bases from J, the junction contained 12 bases not matched to a gene. This CDR3 contains 16 residues. CDR3 DNA sequence: TGTGCCTGGATCGGTCGGGGGGGACTAGCAAACAATGAGCAGTTCTTC. Amino acid sequence: CAWIGRGGLANNEQFF.

The chain links TRBV6-1 to TRBJ2-7; maybe TRBD2 (6 bases). V lost 6 bases, J lost 7 bases, and 10 bases lay in between. CDR1 and CDR2 (germline): MNHNS, SASEGT. The length of the CDR3 is 11 residues. CDR3 residues: CASSYAGEQYF. For the CDR3, the DNA is TGTGCCAGCAGCTATGCGGGGGAGCAGTACTTC.

J is TRBJ1-1 and V is TRBV27; maybe TRBD1 (6 bases). This CDR3 contains 16 residues. Trimming shortened V by 6 bases and J by 3 bases, and 20 bases separated the two germline ends. Germline V lookup: CDR1 MNHEY, CDR2 SMNVEV (reference sequence). CDR3 protein: CASSSIGGAPDTEAFF. CDR3 bases: TGTGCCAGCAGCTCAATCGGGGGGGCGCCGGACACTGAAGCTTTCTTT.

The chain combines TRBV15 with TRBJ2-3, with 9 nucleotides matching TRBD1. The CDR3 has 14 amino acids. Germline values: CDR1 LNHNV, CDR2 YYDKDF (reference sequence). V lost 2 bases to trimming and J lost 4 bases; unmatched junction nucleotides: 1. The CDR3: CATSRRQGADTQYF. CDR3 coding DNA: TGTGCCACCAGCAGAAGACAGGGGGCAGATACGCAGTATTTT.

This chain joins TRBV7-2 and TRBJ2-2; 9 bases are a match to TRBD1. Germline CDR1 is SGHTA and CDR2 is FQGNSA. The ends lost 7 bases at V and 4 bases at J; junction bases unmatched: 7. The CDR3 is 15 amino acids. CDR3 in amino acids: CASTGTGWSTGELFF. The CDR3 region has the DNA TGTGCCAGCACAGGGACAGGGTGGTCCACCGGGGAGCTGTTTTTT.

The chain carries TRBV7-3 and TRBJ2-3; 7 positions agree with TRBD1. This CDR3 has 16 residues. The germline V gene encodes CDR1 SGHTA and CDR2 FQGTGA. With V trimmed by 4 bases and J by 3 bases, 10 bases remained unmatched. This CDR3 reads CASSYRTGRMTDTQYF. The DNA for the CDR3 is TGTGCCAGCAGCTACAGGACAGGACGTATGACAGATACGCAGTATTTT.